This is a list of T cell receptor beta chains from one sample in a study of blood T cell repertoires in COVID-19. The data were produced by immunoSEQ multiplex PCR, yet TCRdb's version contains in-frame clones alone and is incomplete. The profile covers 150,000 to 200,000 clones, with about 81% appearing a single time and 8.4% taken by the ten largest. Sequencing was performed on peripheral blood. The receptors here all came from a woman aged 65 to 85 with acute or convalescent COVID-19. CDR3s include the opening cysteine and the closing phenylalanine or tryptophan. D genes are given only for firm matches.

v_call	d_call	j_call	cdr3_aa
TRBV10-3	.	TRBJ2-7	CATSGTSGSEQYF
TRBV30	TRBD1	TRBJ2-7	CAWSTKKQQGSPRYEQYF
TRBV24-1	TRBD1	TRBJ1-2	CATSDPGQGNGYTF
TRBV7-7	TRBD2	TRBJ2-1	CASSSRLAGGRDEQFF
TRBV6-2/TRBV6-3	TRBD2	TRBJ2-5	CASSRSGRVLQETQYF
TRBV9	.	TRBJ1-1	CASSVGGVDTEAFF
TRBV19	.	TRBJ1-3	CASSPGGNTIYF
TRBV10-3	TRBD1	TRBJ1-3	CAITGTGPPGNTIYF
TRBV4-3	.	TRBJ2-1	CASSQRERSDNEQFF
TRBV7-9	.	TRBJ2-5	CASSPLPRGPEYF
TRBV19	TRBD1	TRBJ1-4	CASTLGQGNEKLFF
TRBV5-4	.	TRBJ2-5	CASSFGGWSETQYF
TRBV5-4	TRBD1	TRBJ1-6	CASSNGPGTDNSPLHF
TRBV27	TRBD2	TRBJ2-1	CASSLWDYSSYNEQFF
TRBV5-6	TRBD1	TRBJ1-2	CASSLRTGGFGYTF
TRBV7-2	TRBD1	TRBJ1-3	CASSPRTGRSSGNTIYF
TRBV23-1	TRBD1	TRBJ1-1	CASSPPRDSKFPNTEAFF
TRBV2	.	TRBJ2-4	CASSGSRQNIQYF
TRBV6-5	.	TRBJ2-2	CASSYYRSAGELFF
TRBV3-1/TRBV3-2	TRBD1	TRBJ1-3	CASSRQGQRNTIYF
TRBV19	.	TRBJ2-2	CASSIPNTGELFF
TRBV19	.	TRBJ2-3	CASSVGRTSTDTQYF
TRBV5-4	.	TRBJ1-1	CASSLKIQGNTEAFF
TRBV3-1/TRBV3-2	TRBD2	TRBJ2-1	CASSQGLAGGNNEQFF
TRBV7-8	TRBD1	TRBJ2-2	CASSTPGQGLAGELFF
TRBV5-1	TRBD1	TRBJ2-7	CASSLGTGEPTYEQYF
TRBV24-1	.	TRBJ1-1	CATSDSLREGAFF
TRBV5-6	TRBD1	TRBJ1-3	CASSGFRDRVYTIYF
TRBV5-4	.	TRBJ2-1	CASSFSLAANEQFF
TRBV19	TRBD1	TRBJ1-6	CASTTGTANSPLHF
TRBV19	.	TRBJ1-5	CASSIDGRGRDSNQPQHF
TRBV7-9	.	TRBJ1-5	CASCDSNQPQHF
TRBV27	.	TRBJ1-2	CASSLFSSGGALGYTF
TRBV5-1	TRBD1	TRBJ1-2	CASSYDRVEVYGYTF
TRBV28	.	TRBJ1-1	CASSSGGGNTEAFF
TRBV6-1	.	TRBJ1-2	CASSGQGTSGVGNGYTF
TRBV7-9	TRBD1	TRBJ1-1	CASSSGQGASAEAFF
TRBV12-2	.	TRBJ1-5	CASRLDFSGVQPQHF
TRBV19	TRBD1	TRBJ1-5	CASSIGQGINQPQHF
TRBV10-3	.	TRBJ1-5	CAISESGLYTGNQPQHF
TRBV11-2	.	TRBJ2-2	CASSGLRGSGELFF
TRBV19	TRBD1	TRBJ2-1	CASSPGQTYNEQFF
TRBV11-2	.	TRBJ2-1	CASSLAGNEQFF
TRBV7-2	.	TRBJ1-4	CASSLVGGPDEKLFF
TRBV9	TRBD2	TRBJ2-2	CASSLTQGTSHGELFF
TRBV5-1	TRBD2	TRBJ2-3	CASSLAPGTSGTDTQYF
TRBV4-2	TRBD1	TRBJ2-1	CASSQVEGAAYNEQFF
TRBV18	TRBD1	TRBJ1-1	CASSEQGPAMNTEAFF
TRBV5-4	.	TRBJ1-2	CASSLAEVVSHGYTF
TRBV7-8	.	TRBJ2-1	CASSLARTLNEQFF